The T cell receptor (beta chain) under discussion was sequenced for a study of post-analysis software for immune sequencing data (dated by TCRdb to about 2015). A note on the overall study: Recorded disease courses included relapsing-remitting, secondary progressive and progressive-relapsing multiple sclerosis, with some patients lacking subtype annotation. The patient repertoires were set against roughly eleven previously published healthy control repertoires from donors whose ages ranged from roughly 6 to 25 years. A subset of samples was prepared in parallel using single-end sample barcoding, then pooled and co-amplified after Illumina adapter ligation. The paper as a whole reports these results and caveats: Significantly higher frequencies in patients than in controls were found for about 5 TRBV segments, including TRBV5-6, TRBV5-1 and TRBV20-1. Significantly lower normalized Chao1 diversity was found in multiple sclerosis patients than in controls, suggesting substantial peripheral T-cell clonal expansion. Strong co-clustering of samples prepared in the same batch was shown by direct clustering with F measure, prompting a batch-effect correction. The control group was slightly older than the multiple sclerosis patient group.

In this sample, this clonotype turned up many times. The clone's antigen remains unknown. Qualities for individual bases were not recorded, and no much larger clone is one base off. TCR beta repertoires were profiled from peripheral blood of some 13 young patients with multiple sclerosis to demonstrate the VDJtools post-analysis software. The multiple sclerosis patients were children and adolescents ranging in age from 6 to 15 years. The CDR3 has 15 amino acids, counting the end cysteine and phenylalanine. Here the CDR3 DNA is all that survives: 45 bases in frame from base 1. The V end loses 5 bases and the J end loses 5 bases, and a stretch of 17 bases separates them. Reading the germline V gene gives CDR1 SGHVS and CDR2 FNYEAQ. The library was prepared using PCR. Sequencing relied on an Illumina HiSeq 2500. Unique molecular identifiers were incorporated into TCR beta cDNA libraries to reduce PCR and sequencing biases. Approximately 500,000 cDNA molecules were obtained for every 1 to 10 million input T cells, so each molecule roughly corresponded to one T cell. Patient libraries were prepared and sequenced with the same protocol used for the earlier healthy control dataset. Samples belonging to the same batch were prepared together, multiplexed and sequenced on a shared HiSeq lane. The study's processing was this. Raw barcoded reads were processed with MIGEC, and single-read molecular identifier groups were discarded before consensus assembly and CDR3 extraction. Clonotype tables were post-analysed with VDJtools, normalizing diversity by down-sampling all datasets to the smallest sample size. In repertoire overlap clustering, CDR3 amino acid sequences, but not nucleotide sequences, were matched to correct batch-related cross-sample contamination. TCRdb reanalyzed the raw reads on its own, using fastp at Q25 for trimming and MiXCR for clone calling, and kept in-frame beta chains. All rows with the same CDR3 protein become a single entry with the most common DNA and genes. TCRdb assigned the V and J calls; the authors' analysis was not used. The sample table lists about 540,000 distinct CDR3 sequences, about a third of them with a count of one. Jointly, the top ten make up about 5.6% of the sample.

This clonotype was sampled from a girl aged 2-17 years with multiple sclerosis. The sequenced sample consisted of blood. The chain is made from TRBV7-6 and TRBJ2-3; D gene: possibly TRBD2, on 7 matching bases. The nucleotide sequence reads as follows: TGTGCCAGCAGCCCCTCGGGGGGCGCGGGAGATACGCAGTATTTT. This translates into CASSPSGGAGDTQYF.